The TCR beta chain under discussion was sequenced for a study of graft-versus-host responses after intestinal transplantation. This clone was seen only once. The CDR3 is made up of 15 amino acids. The V gene's germline CDR1 is MNHEY and CDR2 SMNVEV (reference sequence). V gave up 2 bases and J gave up 0 bases; unmatched junction bases: 2. The data were produced by immunoSEQ multiplex PCR, yet TCRdb's version contains in-frame clones alone and is incomplete. Among some 25,000 clones, around 94% were seen once, and the ten largest hold 0.82%. Source: PBMCs, taken roughly 29 days after intestinal transplant. This rearrangement joins TRBV27 to TRBJ2-7; 9 bases match TRBD2. This receptor was identified in a human patient who received an intestinal transplant, so some T cells may come from the graft donor. CDR3 in DNA: TGTGCCAGCAGTTTAGCGGGAGGGGCCTCCTACGAGCAGTACTTC. Translated: CASSLAGGASYEQYF.